The 21 T cell receptor beta chains below come from one sample, sequenced in a study of blood T cell repertoires in COVID-19. Data came from immunoSEQ multiplex PCR; TCRdb stores just in-frame clones and leaves some out. Of around 240,000 clones in the sample, 80% to 90% were seen once. What was sequenced was peripheral blood. These TCRs come from a woman in her thirties or forties who had recovered from COVID-19.

The J gene is TRBJ2-7, the V gene TRBV7-2; the D gene is possibly TRBD1 (5 bases). This CDR3 is built from 14 residues. V lost 5 bases and J lost 2, with 13 bases in between. CDR1 and CDR2 from the germline V gene are SGHTA and FQGNSA. CDR3 amino acids: CASSAMTVPYEQYF. CDR3 coding DNA: TGTGCCAGCAGCGCGATGACAGTTCCCTACGAGCAGTACTTC.

The rearrangement links TRBV11-3 to TRBJ2-7, with 12 bases identical to TRBD1. The CDR3 covers 15 residues. V shed 4 bases, J shed 2 bases, and the junction held 3 bases outside the gene matches. Germline V CDR1 and CDR2: SGHNT, YENEEA. The CDR3 region has the DNA TGTGCCAGCAGCTGGGGACAGGGGGCTGCCTACGAGCAGTACTTC. Residues: CASSWGQGAAYEQYF.

This clone has more than one count but fewer than ten. The chain employs TRBV30 and TRBJ1-6; D is uncertain. In germline, CDR1 is GTSNPN, CDR2 SVGIG (reference sequence). The CDR3 has 15 residues. Trimming stripped 5 bases from V and 0 bases from J, with 11 bases between. CDR3 amino acids: CAWFPWSSYNSPLHF. CDR3 bases: TGTGCCTGGTTCCCTTGGAGCTCCTATAATTCACCCCTCCACTTT.

This clone was detected only a few times. The chain links TRBV18 to TRBJ2-1; D is perhaps TRBD1 (5 bases). The CDR3 covers 13 residues. CDR1 and CDR2 from the germline V gene are KGHSH and LQKENI. Trimming removed 4 bases at V and 3 bases at J, with 7 bases between. The CDR3 nucleotides read TGTGCCAGCTCACAGGACAACTACAATGAGCAGTTCTTC. Translated, it gives CASSQDNYNEQFF.

This clone has only one observation. The gene calls are TRBV19 and TRBJ1-2, with no clear D. Germline CDR1 is LNHDA and CDR2 is SQIVND (reference sequence). The V end lost 9 bases, the J end lost 4 bases, and 15 bases lay between the germline ends. The CDR3 runs 13 residues. The CDR3 here is CASGLQSSYGYTF. In DNA form, the CDR3 reads TGTGCCAGCGGTCTCCAATCGTCCTATGGCTACACCTTC.

A single count supports this clone. This chain connects TRBV3-1 (or the pseudogene TRBV3-2) to TRBJ1-5; no clear D. This CDR3 region has 14 residues. The germline V gene has CDR1 LGHDT and CDR2 YNNKEL (reference sequence). Trimming left V 3 bases short and J 0 bases short, with 6 bases between. CDR3 sequence reads: CASSQAGSNQPQHF. Here the CDR3 DNA reads TGTGCCAGCAGCCAGGCGGGTAGCAATCAGCCCCAGCATTTT.

The chain couples TRBV6-5 to TRBJ1-5, with 8 positions matching TRBD1. This CDR3 is 12 amino acids long. With V trimmed by 10 bases and J by 5 bases, 4 bases remained unmatched. From germline, CDR1 is MNHEY and CDR2 SVGAGI. The CDR3 is CATEQGDQPQHF. In nucleotides, the CDR3 is TGTGCCACCGAACAGGGGGATCAGCCCCAGCATTTT.

The chain employs TRBV6-5 and TRBJ1-5; D perhaps matches TRBD1 (6 bases). Germline CDR1 MNHEY, CDR2 SVGAGI. The CDR3 is 16 amino acids. V was pared by 4 bases and J by 6 bases, with 19 bases between. The CDR3 region is CASSSLGGARGQPQHF. CDR3 bases: TGTGCCAGCAGTTCTCTGGGGGGGGCGCGAGGTCAGCCCCAGCATTTT.

The rearrangement joins TRBV11-2 to TRBJ2-5, with TRBD2 identical over 14 bases. The CDR3 has 15 residues. Germline trimming cut 5 bases from V and 4 bases from J; bases unmatched to any gene: 3. Germline V gives CDR1 SGHAT, CDR2 FQNNGV. The CDR3 sequence is CASSPGTSGGETQYF. The DNA for the CDR3 is TGTGCCAGCAGCCCTGGGACTAGCGGGGGAGAGACCCAGTACTTC.

V gene TRBV19 combines with J gene TRBJ2-1, with TRBD1 matching over 7 bases. CDR1 is LNHDA, CDR2 SQIVND, per germline (reference sequence). This CDR3 has 13 residues. The CDR3 DNA is TGTGCAACAGGGGCGGCGGAATACAATGAGCAGTTCTTC. Amino acid sequence: CATGAAEYNEQFF.

The gene calls are TRBV7-2 and TRBJ1-2, with D possibly being TRBD1 (6 bases). CDR3 size: 13 residues. V was clipped by 2 bases and J by 9 bases, with 13 bases between them. CDR1 and CDR2 (germline): SGHTA, FQGNSA. The CDR3 sequence: CASSLSQRDSYTF. CDR3 bases: TGTGCCAGCAGCTTAAGCCAGAGGGACAGCTACACCTTC.

The V gene is TRBV19, the J gene TRBJ1-4, with 12 bases lining up with TRBD1. The J segment lost 8 bases and the V segment lost 5 bases, leaving 15 bases of the junction unmatched. Germline CDR1 LNHDA, CDR2 SQIVND (reference sequence). CDR3 length: 18 amino acids. This CDR3 reads CASSVGQGARWVPEKLFF. The CDR3 nucleotides are TGTGCCAGTAGTGTGGGACAGGGGGCGCGGTGGGTACCAGAAAAACTGTTTTTT. The entire variable domain, with the rest obtained from reference TRBV19 and TRBJ1-4, is as follows: DGGITQSPKYLFRKEGQNVTLSCEQNLNHDAMYWYRQDPGQGLRLIYYSQIVNDFQKGDIAEGYSVSREKKESFPLTVTSAQKNPTAFYLCASSVGQGARWVPEKLFFGSGTQLSVL.

The V and J genes are TRBV28 and TRBJ1-2, with D possibly TRBD1 on 6 matching bases. Trimming removed 7 bases at V and 4 bases at J, with 13 bases between. Germline V CDR1 and CDR2: MDHEN, SYDVKM. The CDR3 length is 13 residues. The CDR3 nucleotides read TGTGCCAGCACCACTGGACAGATCTATGGCTACACCTTC. It is translated as CASTTGQIYGYTF.

The CDR3 DNA reads TGTGCCAGCAGCACTAGCGGGGGGACAGATACGCAGTATTTT. Translation: CASSTSGGTDTQYF. The chain has TRBV7-9 and TRBJ2-3; 12 bases map to TRBD2. CDR3 length: 14 amino acids. The V gene's germline CDR1 is SEHNR and CDR2 FQNEAQ (reference sequence). With 5 bases clipped from V and 3 bases from J, the junction kept 0 bases outside the gene matches.

This sequence joins TRBV6-5 and TRBJ2-1; 11 nucleotides line up with TRBD1. Per germline, CDR1 MNHEY and CDR2 SVGAGI. The CDR3 consists of 15 residues. Trimming removed 6 bases from V and 8 bases from J; junction bases left unmatched: 9. The CDR3 protein is CASRGGTGGGYEQFF. For the CDR3, the DNA is TGTGCCAGCAGAGGAGGGACAGGGGGAGGCTATGAGCAGTTCTTC.

V usage is TRBV7-9 and J usage is TRBJ2-1; maybe TRBD2 (6 bases). Germline CDR1 reads SEHNR; CDR2 reads FQNEAQ (reference sequence). V was pared by 7 bases and J by 3 bases, with 16 bases between. The CDR3 spans 15 residues. This chain's CDR3 is CASTHGGDLYNEQFF. DNA for the CDR3: TGTGCCAGCACCCACGGCGGGGACCTCTACAATGAGCAGTTCTTC.

The rearrangement uses TRBV6-5 and TRBJ2-1; TRBD2 is a possible D gene (6 bases). The CDR3 has 15 residues. Trimming cost V 5 bases and J 8 bases, with 19 bases left between them. CDR1 is MNHEY, CDR2 SVGAGI, per germline. CDR3: CASSPMKDGGYEQFF. CDR3 bases: TGTGCCAGCAGTCCTATGAAAGACGGAGGGTATGAGCAGTTCTTC.

The rearrangement uses TRBV5-6 and TRBJ2-7; 11 bases are shared with TRBD1. Trimming removed 1 base from V and 2 bases from J; junction bases left unmatched: 2. This CDR3 region has 15 residues. The germline V gene encodes CDR1 SGHDT and CDR2 YYEEEE. CDR3 loop: CASSLQGQGAYEQYF. In DNA form, the CDR3 reads TGTGCCAGCAGCTTGCAGGGACAGGGGGCCTACGAGCAGTACTTC.

V and J are TRBV3-1 (or the pseudogene TRBV3-2) and TRBJ1-4; D might be TRBD1 (5 bases). CDR3 size: 13 residues. Germline V gene data show CDR1 as LGHDT and CDR2 as YNNKEL (reference sequence). The V end lost 4 bases, the J end lost 8 bases, and 11 bases lay between the germline ends. The DNA for the CDR3 is TGTGCCAGCAGCCGGGACTCTAGGGAAAAACTGTTTTTT. Translation gives CASSRDSREKLFF.

This clone has just a few counts. V usage is TRBV6-1 and J usage is TRBJ2-7; D possibly corresponds to TRBD1 (6 bases). V was trimmed by 4 bases and J by 1 base, leaving 14 bases between them. Germline V gives CDR1 MNHNS, CDR2 SASEGT. CDR3 length equals 15 residues. Written as DNA, the CDR3 is TGTGCCAGCAGTGGAGCCAGGGGCTGGTCCTACGAGCAGTACTTC. Translated, it gives CASSGARGWSYEQYF.

This chain uses TRBV4-3 with TRBJ2-1; a possible D gene is TRBD2 (7 bases). Per the germline V gene, CDR1 is LGHNA and CDR2 is YSLEER. The CDR3 is 15 residues long. V dropped 2 bases and J dropped 8 bases, with 16 bases sitting between them. The CDR3 spells CASSQYPGGRDEQFF. CDR3 sequence (DNA): TGCGCCAGCAGCCAATATCCCGGGGGGCGTGATGAGCAGTTCTTC.